This TCR beta chain derives from a study of blood T cell repertoires in COVID-19. Across the whole study: Nucleic acid was either cDNA or gDNA, and it came from T cells, B-cell-depleted T cells, or PBMCs.

This clone has a single count. Authors' methods: Counts of nucleated cells, estimated from reference gene primer amplification, were obtained. This table comes from immunoSEQ multiplex PCR, and its TCRdb copy is limited to in-frame clones, with some not included. V, J and clone size are taken as reported in that table, and D and trimming were inferred from the DNA itself. Among about 390,000 clones, around 87% were seen once, and the ten largest hold roughly 9.4%. The CDR3 runs 13 residues. Germline V CDR1 and CDR2: MNHEY, SVGEGT. V lost 5 bases to trimming and J lost 4 bases, with 11 bases between them. Among Cohort 3 donors, those recovered had two negative PCRs, clearance, or symptom resolution.

This sequence was found in a woman aged 45-60 years who had recovered from COVID-19. Sample: PBMCs or T cells enriched from blood (not recorded which). The chain employs TRBV6-2 or TRBV6-3 and TRBJ1-1; D gene uncertain. The CDR3 protein is CASSHDTGTEAFF. In DNA, the CDR3 is TGTGCCAGCAGTCACGACACTGGCACTGAAGCTTTCTTT.